This TCR beta chain was documented in a study of CD8 T cells in ankylosing spondylitis. Overall study findings and caveats: A TCR beta motif made of several highly homologous variants seemed typical of ankylosing spondylitis blood.

The germline V and J ends were trimmed by 8 bases and 2 bases, with 16 bases remaining between them. Germline V gene data show CDR1 as DFQATT and CDR2 as SNEGSKA (reference sequence). CDR3 length: 13 amino acids. Each CDR3 protein gets one entry after TCRdb re-called the 5' RACE reads with MiXCR. The data show over 450,000 distinct CDR3 sequences, about 13% seen once. About this clonotype: Antigen unknown.

The J gene is TRBJ2-7, the V gene TRBV20-1; no clear D gene. This clonotype was sampled from a male donor with ankylosing spondylitis. Sequencing was carried out using blood, either unsorted or a sorted T cell fraction (not recorded which). The CDR3 DNA is TGCAGTACGAGAGCTGCCACCGCCTACGAGCAGTACTTC. As protein: CSTRAATAYEQYF.